Each of the 10 T cell receptor beta chains below was sequenced from the same sample in a study of shared clonotypes between healthy human individuals (dated by TCRdb to 2020 to 2022). The library was produced with the immunoSEQ multiplex PCR assay. The table was pulled from immuneACCESS by TCRdb, which kept in-frame rearrangements only. Such tables lose some clones; where checked, under half of the loss comes from unresolved V genes, and the rest has no known cause. In this sample the table shows under 1,100,000 clones, about 74% of which occur a single time. The ten largest clones add up to nearly 1.5% of the sample. The specimen sequenced was memory CD4+ T cells sorted from blood. The intended sense of this specimen's cell subset or site label: CD45RA-negative fraction. These receptors all come from a man between 18 and 29 years old in good health.

This sequence joins TRBV27 and TRBJ1-2; 7 nucleotides align to TRBD1. Germline lookup yields CDR1 MNHEY and CDR2 SMNVEV (reference sequence). This CDR3 has 17 residues. Trimming at V came to 6 bases and at J to 0 bases, leaving 13 bases not matched to a gene. The CDR3 DNA reads as TGTGCCAGCAGCTACGACAGGGATGAGGGGGCTAACTATGGCTACACCTTC. This codes for CASSYDRDEGANYGYTF.

The chain combines TRBV5-1 with TRBJ2-1, with D possibly being TRBD1 (6 bases). Deletions cut 0 bases from V and 1 base from J, with 14 bases between. The germline V gene encodes CDR1 SGHRS and CDR2 YFSETQ. The CDR3 consists of 17 residues. CDR3 residues: CASSLEGVPSSYNEQFF. The DNA for the CDR3 is TGCGCCAGCAGCTTGGAGGGGGTCCCCTCTTCCTACAATGAGCAGTTCTTC.

The gene calls are TRBV5-1 and TRBJ2-2; D perhaps matches TRBD1 (5 bases). Germline loops: CDR1 SGHRS, CDR2 YFSETQ. The ends were cut back, 4 bases at V and 1 base at J, with 8 bases in the middle. This CDR3 contains 14 residues. Here the CDR3 reads CASSQGQNTGELFF. The DNA for the CDR3 is TGCGCCAGCAGCCAAGGACAGAACACCGGGGAGCTGTTTTTT.

This clone was counted only a few times. The rearrangement uses TRBV6-1 and TRBJ2-4, with D perhaps TRBD2 (7 bases). Deletions cut 7 bases from V and 6 bases from J, with 13 bases between. CDR1 MNHNS and CDR2 SASEGT come from the germline V gene. The CDR3 covers 13 residues. The CDR3 loop reads CASILRGGNIQYF. CDR3 DNA sequence: TGTGCCAGCATCCTGAGGGGGGGAAACATTCAGTACTTC.

J is TRBJ1-1 and V is TRBV27; D perhaps matches TRBD1 (6 bases). The germline V gene encodes CDR1 MNHEY and CDR2 SMNVEV (reference sequence). The V gene lost 6 bases and the J gene lost 0 bases, with 17 bases spanning the gap. CDR3 length: 16 amino acids. The CDR3, as DNA: TGTGCCAGCAGCTACACAGGGCCCACATTGAACACTGAAGCTTTCTTT. Amino acids: CASSYTGPTLNTEAFF.

The chain carries TRBV30 and TRBJ1-6; 7 nucleotides match TRBD1. This CDR3 region has 15 residues. J gave up 7 bases and V 8 bases, and 14 bases lay outside the gene matches. Per the germline V gene, CDR1 is GTSNPN and CDR2 is SVGIG (reference sequence). CDR3 nucleotides: TGTGCCCAAACGACAGGGAAGGATGTCAATTCACCCCTCCACTTT. It specifies CAQTTGKDVNSPLHF.

About this clone: A much larger clone differs by one base, so this may be a read error. V usage is TRBV4-2 and J usage is TRBJ1-2, with 9 bases that match TRBD1. The CDR3 is made up of 14 amino acids. The germline V gene has CDR1 LGHNA and CDR2 YNFKEQ. Trimming removed 2 bases from V and 3 bases from J; junction bases left unmatched: 1. The CDR3 reads CASSQRDRDYGYTF. DNA of the CDR3: TGTGCCAGCAGCCAACGGGACAGGGACTATGGCTACACCTTC.

The CDR3 sequence is CASSSGQIEDTEAFF. The CDR3 region has the DNA TGTGCCAGCAGCTCAGGGCAGATTGAGGACACTGAAGCTTTCTTT. The rearrangement uses TRBV5-6 and TRBJ1-1, with D maybe TRBD1 (5 bases). This CDR3 has 15 residues. In germline, CDR1 is SGHDT, CDR2 YYEEEE. V lost 3 bases to trimming and J lost 3 bases, with 15 bases between them. The full variable domain, with the rest looked up from reference TRBV5-6 and TRBJ1-1, is DAGVTQSPTHLIKTRGQQVTLRCSPKSGHDTVSWYQQALGQGPQFIFQYYEEEERQRGNFPDRFSGHQFPNYSSELNVNALLLGDSALYLCASSSGQIEDTEAFFGQGTRLTVV.

The rearrangement uses TRBV9 and TRBJ2-2, with D unclear. V gave up 3 bases and J gave up 4 bases, with 7 bases separating them. This CDR3 has 13 residues. Germline V lookup: CDR1 SGDLS, CDR2 YYNGEE. The CDR3 sequence: CASSAQPTGELFF. The CDR3 nucleotides read TGTGCCAGCAGCGCTCAGCCCACCGGGGAGCTGTTTTTT.

This clone appeared a single time. This sequence joins TRBV5-1 and TRBJ2-2; D not resolved. Per the germline V gene, CDR1 is SGHRS and CDR2 is YFSETQ. The CDR3 length is 14 residues. V was clipped by 1 base and J by 5 bases, with 9 bases between them. The CDR3 nucleotides read TGCGCCAGCAGCTTGAACGAGAGGACCGGGGAGCTGTTTTTT. It specifies CASSLNERTGELFF.